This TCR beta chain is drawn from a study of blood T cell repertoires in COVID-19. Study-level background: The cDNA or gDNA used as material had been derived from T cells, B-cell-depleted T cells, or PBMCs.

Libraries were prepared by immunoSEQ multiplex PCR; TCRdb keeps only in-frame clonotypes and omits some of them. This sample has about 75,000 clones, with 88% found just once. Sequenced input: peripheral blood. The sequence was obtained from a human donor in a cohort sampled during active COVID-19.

CDR3 nucleotide sequence: TGCGCCAGCAGCCAAGCGGCCCAGGCGGGTTCCTATAATTCACCCCTCCACTTT. Translation gives CASSQAAQAGSYNSPLHF. This chain links TRBV4-1 with TRBJ1-6; D not resolved. V was cut by 1 base and J by 1 base, with 14 bases left in between. CDR1 is MGHRA and CDR2 is YSYEKL in the germline V gene. The CDR3 spans 18 residues.